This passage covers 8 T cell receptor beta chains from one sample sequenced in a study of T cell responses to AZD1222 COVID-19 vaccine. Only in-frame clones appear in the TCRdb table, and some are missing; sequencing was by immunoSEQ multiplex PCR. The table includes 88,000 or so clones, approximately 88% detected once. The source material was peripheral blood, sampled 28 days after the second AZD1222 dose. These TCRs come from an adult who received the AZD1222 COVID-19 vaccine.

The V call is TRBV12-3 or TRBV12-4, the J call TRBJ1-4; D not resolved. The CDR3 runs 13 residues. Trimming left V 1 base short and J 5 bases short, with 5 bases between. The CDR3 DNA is TGTGCCAGCAGTTTAGGGACCAATGAAAAACTGTTTTTT. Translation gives CASSLGTNEKLFF.

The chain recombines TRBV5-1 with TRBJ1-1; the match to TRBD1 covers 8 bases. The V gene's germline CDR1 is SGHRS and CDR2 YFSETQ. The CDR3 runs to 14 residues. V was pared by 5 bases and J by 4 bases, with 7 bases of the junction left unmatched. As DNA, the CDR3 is TGCGCCAGCAGTGAACAGGGGGGAGGCACTGAAGCTTTCTTT. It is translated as CASSEQGGGTEAFF.

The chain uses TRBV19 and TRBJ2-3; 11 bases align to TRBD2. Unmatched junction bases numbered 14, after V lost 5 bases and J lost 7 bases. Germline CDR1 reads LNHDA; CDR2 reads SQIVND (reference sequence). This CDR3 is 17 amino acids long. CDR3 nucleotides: TGTGCCAGTAGTGCGGCCGGGACTAGCGGCCTAAGGAATACGCAGTATTTT. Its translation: CASSAAGTSGLRNTQYF.

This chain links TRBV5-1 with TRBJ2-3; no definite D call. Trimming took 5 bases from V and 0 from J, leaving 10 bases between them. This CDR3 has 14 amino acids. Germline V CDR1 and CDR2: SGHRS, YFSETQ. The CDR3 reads CASRGGSSTDTQYF. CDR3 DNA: TGCGCCAGCAGGGGCGGATCTAGCACAGATACGCAGTATTTT. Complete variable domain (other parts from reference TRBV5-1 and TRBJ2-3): KAGVTQTPRYLIKTRGQQVTLSCSPISGHRSVSWYQQTPGQGLQFLFEYFSETQRNKGNFPGRFSGRQFSNSRSEMNVSTLELGDSALYLCASRGGSSTDTQYFGPGTRLTVL.

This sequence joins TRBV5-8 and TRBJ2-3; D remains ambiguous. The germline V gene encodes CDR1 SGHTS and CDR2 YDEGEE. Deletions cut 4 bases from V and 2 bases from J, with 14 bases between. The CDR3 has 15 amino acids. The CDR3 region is CASSPWSETTDTQYF. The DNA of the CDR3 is TGTGCCAGCAGCCCATGGTCAGAAACCACAGATACGCAGTATTTT.

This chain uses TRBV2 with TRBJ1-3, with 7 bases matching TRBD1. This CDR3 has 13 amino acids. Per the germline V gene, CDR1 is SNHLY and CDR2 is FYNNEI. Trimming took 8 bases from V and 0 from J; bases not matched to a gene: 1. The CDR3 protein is CASRTGSGNTIYF. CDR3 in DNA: TGTGCCAGCCGGACAGGCTCTGGAAACACCATATATTTT.

The CDR3 nucleotides are TGTGCCAGCAGCCATGGGGGGCTTGGCTACACCTTC. Protein sequence: CASSHGGLGYTF. The chain employs TRBV3-1 (or the pseudogene TRBV3-2) and TRBJ1-2; D possibly corresponds to TRBD1 (6 bases). Germline CDR1 is LGHDT and CDR2 is YNNKEL (reference sequence). V was pared by 3 bases and J by 7 bases, with 9 bases between. CDR3 length: 12 amino acids.

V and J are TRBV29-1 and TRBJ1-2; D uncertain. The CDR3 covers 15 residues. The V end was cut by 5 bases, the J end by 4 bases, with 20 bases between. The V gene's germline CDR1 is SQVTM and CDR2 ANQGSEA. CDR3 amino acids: CSVLAHTPPLYGYTF. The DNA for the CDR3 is TGCAGCGTTCTTGCCCACACCCCGCCCCTCTATGGCTACACCTTC. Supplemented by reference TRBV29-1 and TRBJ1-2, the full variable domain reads SAVISQKPSRDICQRGTSLTIQCQVDSQVTMMFWYRQQPGQSLTLIATANQGSEATYESGFVIDKFPISRPNLTFSTLTVSNMSPEDSSIYLCSVLAHTPPLYGYTFGSGTRLTVV.